The entry that follows covers one T cell receptor (beta chain) sequence. Its antigen is as yet unknown. Profiled with immunoSEQ multiplex PCR; TCRdb holds only in-frame clones, not every one. The sample lists tens of thousands of clones, 70% to 90% occurring once. Germline CDR1 and CDR2: LGHNT and FRNRAP. The J segment lost 2 bases and the V segment lost 5 bases, leaving 3 bases of the junction unmatched. This CDR3 comprises 14 residues. The source of the sample is a study of OX40 agonist ivuxolimab in advanced cancers. The overall study: Three patients, one with hepatocellular carcinoma and two with cutaneous melanoma, achieved partial responses.

Study observations and caveats: There was clonal expansion of CD4+ and CD8+ blood T cells by week 6 at 0.1 to 3.0 mg/kg.

This specimen was CD4+ or CD8+ T cells sorted from blood, taken in a trial of the OX40 agonist ivuxolimab. The clonotype originates from an adult with an advanced solid tumor such as melanoma, head and neck, liver or kidney cancer. The V call is TRBV12-5, the J call TRBJ1-5; TRBD1 agrees at 7 bases. CDR3 loop: CASGPTGGNQPQHF. The CDR3 coding sequence is TGTGCTAGTGGTCCCACAGGGGGCAATCAGCCCCAGCATTTT.